What follows are 15 T cell receptor beta chains derived from one specimen sequenced in a study of shared clonotypes between healthy human individuals. Method: immunoSEQ multiplex PCR; TCRdb's copy keeps in-frame clones and lacks some. In the table there are some 2,000,000 clones, approximately 96% of which are singletons. Input material: naive CD4+ T cells sorted from blood. Documented subset: CD45RA+ positively selected. The receptors stem from a man between 18 and 29 years old in good health.

The rearrangement joins TRBV6-5 to TRBJ1-1; D unclear. The CDR3 runs 11 residues. Trimming stripped 6 bases from V and 13 bases from J, with 15 bases between. Germline lookup yields CDR1 MNHEY and CDR2 SVGAGI. The CDR3 nucleotides are TGTGCCAGCAGCGACTCAACGAAGGTTTTCTTT. Its translation: CASSDSTKVFF.

V and J are TRBV5-1 and TRBJ1-3; D gene uncertain. CDR3 size: 16 residues. Germline V lookup: CDR1 SGHRS, CDR2 YFSETQ. V shed 1 base and J shed 0 bases, with 11 bases lying between them. The CDR3 DNA sequence: TGCGCCAGCAGCTTGTCAGCCGCATTCTCTGGAAACACCATATATTTT. Translated, it gives CASSLSAAFSGNTIYF.

The chain combines TRBV18 with TRBJ1-3; D is perhaps TRBD1 (5 bases). V lost 2 bases to trimming and J lost 7 bases, with 15 bases between them. The germline V gene encodes CDR1 KGHSH and CDR2 LQKENI. This CDR3 contains 15 residues. DNA for the CDR3: TGTGCCAGCTCACCAGGGGCGCCCCGGTGGAACACCATATATTTT. The encoded protein is CASSPGAPRWNTIYF.

This clone was counted a single time. The V gene is TRBV7-9, the J gene TRBJ2-3; D might be TRBD1 (6 bases). This CDR3 has 16 amino acids. The germline V gene has CDR1 SEHNR and CDR2 FQNEAQ (reference sequence). V was clipped by 4 bases and J by 0 bases, with 14 bases between them. The CDR3 nucleotides read TGTGCCAGCAGCTCATCGACAGGTTATAGCACAGATACGCAGTATTTT. Protein: CASSSSTGYSTDTQYF.

The V gene is TRBV28, the J gene TRBJ2-1; 10 positions agree with TRBD1. The CDR3 is made up of 16 amino acids. V shed 5 bases and J 10 bases; nucleotides not matched to a gene: 14. Per the germline V gene, CDR1 is MDHEN and CDR2 is SYDVKM. For the CDR3, the DNA is TGTGCCAGCAGTCCAACCGTCCCGGGACAGGGGAGAGAGCAGTTCTTC. This gives the protein CASSPTVPGQGREQFF.

This chain connects TRBV7-2 to TRBJ1-6, with D unresolved. Trimming took off 4 bases at V and 14 bases at J, with 21 bases between the two ends. Looked up from germline, CDR1 is SGHTA and CDR2 is FQGNSA. This CDR3 comprises 15 residues. CDR3 in DNA: TGTGCCAGCAGCTACCGACCGGGGATACAAGGGTCCCTCCACTTT. Protein: CASSYRPGIQGSLHF.

The genes are TRBV5-1 and TRBJ1-6; perhaps TRBD1 as D (5 bases). From germline, CDR1 is SGHRS and CDR2 YFSETQ. V lost 3 bases and J 8 bases, leaving 21 bases between the germline ends. There are 17 residues in the CDR3. CDR3 bases: TGCGCCAGCAGCTCCACCGGGACGGGCCCCGTGGATTCACCCCTCCACTTT. Translation gives CASSSTGTGPVDSPLHF.

The rearrangement links TRBV5-1 to TRBJ1-4; 12 bases match TRBD1. Germline values: CDR1 SGHRS, CDR2 YFSETQ. V trimming: 4 bases; J trimming: 3 bases; junction bases outside the gene matches: 4. This CDR3 has 16 amino acids. CDR3 coding DNA: TGCGCCAGCAGCGCGGGACAGGGGGCGGCTAATGAAAAACTGTTTTTT. Its protein product is CASSAGQGAANEKLFF.

Notes on this clone: At the DNA level, this CDR3 is encoded by other sequences in the same sample as well. The rearrangement links TRBV19 to TRBJ2-3; TRBD2 aligns across 11 bases. The germline V gene encodes CDR1 LNHDA and CDR2 SQIVND (reference sequence). This CDR3 region has 14 residues. The trim removed 9 bases at V and 0 bases at J, leaving 2 bases unmatched. The CDR3: CASRTSGSTDTQYF. As DNA, the CDR3 is TGTGCCAGCCGGACTAGCGGGAGCACAGATACGCAGTATTTT.

V and J are TRBV6-1 and TRBJ2-7, with 7 bases matching TRBD1. The J segment lost 6 bases and the V segment lost 9 bases, leaving 5 bases of the junction unmatched. The CDR3 consists of 11 residues. Germline V gene sequence: CDR1 MNHNS, CDR2 SASEGT. CDR3 region: CASWNRGEQYF. The CDR3 coding sequence is TGTGCCAGTTGGAACAGGGGCGAGCAGTACTTC.

The chain combines TRBV5-1 with TRBJ1-2, with no clear D. The length of the CDR3 is 14 residues. Germline values: CDR1 SGHRS, CDR2 YFSETQ. V dropped 7 bases and J dropped 2 bases, with 15 bases sitting between them. The DNA of the CDR3 is TGCGCCAGCCGGGAAGGCAGCATCAACTATGGCTACACCTTC. This sequence encodes CASREGSINYGYTF.

The chain employs TRBV5-1 and TRBJ1-3; D is unresolved. This CDR3 region has 15 residues. CDR1 is SGHRS, CDR2 YFSETQ, per germline. Trimming shortened V by 0 bases and J by 2 bases, and 9 bases separated the two germline ends. In nucleotides, the CDR3 is TGCGCCAGCAGCTTGGACGGGGAAACTGGAAACACCATATATTTT. Its translation is CASSLDGETGNTIYF.

This chain connects TRBV6-1 to TRBJ2-7; possibly TRBD1 or TRBD2 for D (5 bases each). There are 15 residues in the CDR3. CDR1 and CDR2 from the germline V gene are MNHNS and SASEGT. Trimming took off 8 bases at V and 1 base at J, with 18 bases between the two ends. CDR3 in amino acids: CASVQPGRQSYEQYF. For the CDR3, the DNA is TGTGCCAGCGTCCAACCGGGACGGCAGTCCTACGAGCAGTACTTC.

The V gene is TRBV9, the J gene TRBJ2-5; 7 bases line up with TRBD2. The CDR3 extends over 13 amino acids. Trimming at V came to 3 bases and at J to 10 bases, leaving 9 bases not matched to a gene. CDR1 is SGDLS and CDR2 is YYNGEE in the germline V gene. The CDR3 is CASSAGGGKVQYF. The CDR3, as DNA: TGTGCCAGCAGCGCTGGGGGAGGGAAAGTCCAGTACTTC.

V and J are TRBV5-6 and TRBJ2-7, with TRBD1 matching over 7 bases. The germline V gene encodes CDR1 SGHDT and CDR2 YYEEEE. The CDR3 consists of 13 residues. J was trimmed by 5 bases and V by 5 bases; bases with no gene match: 7. CDR3 nucleotide sequence: TGTGCCAGCAGTCGGGACAGAAGACACGAGCAGTACTTC. Protein sequence: CASSRDRRHEQYF.